These 23 T cell receptor beta chains share one sample of origin, sequenced in a study of cytomegalovirus exposure and HLA in healthy donors. This PCR relied on a set of 60 Vbeta primers and 13 Jbeta primers. Generated by immunoSEQ multiplex PCR, the TCRdb table keeps only in-frame clones and is missing some. This sample has fewer than 130,000 clones, with 55% to 75% found just once. The sample consisted of PBMCs. These receptor sequences come from a man aged 25-40 years in good health and CMV-seropositive.

The genes are TRBV27 and TRBJ1-1, with D tentatively TRBD1 (5 bases). The CDR3 runs 14 residues. The V and J ends lost 7 bases and 4 bases respectively, with 16 bases between them. Germline V gene data show CDR1 as MNHEY and CDR2 as SMNVEV (reference sequence). DNA for the CDR3: TGTGCCAGCACCCCGGGGGTGGGGGGCACTGAAGCTTTCTTT. Its protein is CASTPGVGGTEAFF.

V is TRBV18 and J is TRBJ1-1; no firm D call. V was clipped by 3 bases and J by 8 bases, with 10 bases between them. There are 12 residues in the CDR3. Germline lookup yields CDR1 KGHSH and CDR2 LQKENI. The CDR3 here is CASSPYTGEAFF. Here the CDR3 DNA reads TGTGCCAGCTCACCCTACACGGGGGAAGCTTTCTTT. Looking up the rest from reference TRBV18 and TRBJ1-1 gives the full variable domain: NAGVMQNPRHLVRRRGQEARLRCSPMKGHSHVYWYRQLPEEGLKFMVYLQKENIIDESGMPKERFSAEFPKEGPSILRIQQVVRGDSAAYFCASSPYTGEAFFGQGTRLTVV.

The chain couples TRBV5-1 to TRBJ2-2; perhaps TRBD1 as D (6 bases). This CDR3 is 16 amino acids long. Trimming removed 4 bases at V and 1 base at J, with 14 bases between. Germline V gene lookup returns CDR1 SGHRS and CDR2 YFSETQ. The CDR3 DNA sequence: TGCGCCAGCAGCATAAGACAGGTCATGAACACCGGGGAGCTGTTTTTT. This codes for CASSIRQVMNTGELFF. The whole variable domain, remainder taken from reference TRBV5-1 and TRBJ2-2, is KAGVTQTPRYLIKTRGQQVTLSCSPISGHRSVSWYQQTPGQGLQFLFEYFSETQRNKGNFPGRFSGRQFSNSRSEMNVSTLELGDSALYLCASSIRQVMNTGELFFGEGSRLTVL.

The chain links TRBV29-1 to TRBJ1-1, with 8 bases lining up with TRBD1. V lost 8 bases and J lost 0; bases outside the gene matches: 8. Germline V gives CDR1 SQVTM, CDR2 ANQGSEA. The CDR3 runs 14 residues. CDR3 nucleotide sequence: TGCAGCTTGAGACAGGGGAAAATGAACACTGAAGCTTTCTTT. Protein sequence: CSLRQGKMNTEAFF.

This clone showed up just a few times. The J gene is TRBJ2-7, the V gene TRBV11-2; 12 positions match TRBD1. Trimming cost V 5 bases and J 2 bases; bases outside gene matches: 13. The CDR3 length is 18 residues. The V gene's germline CDR1 is SGHAT and CDR2 FQNNGV. The CDR3 loop is CASSPSGRDRGRPYEQYF. The CDR3 DNA follows: TGTGCCAGCAGCCCGAGTGGCCGGGACAGGGGGCGCCCCTACGAGCAGTACTTC.

This clone has only one observation. The rearrangement joins TRBV5-1 to TRBJ2-7; D perhaps matches TRBD2 (5 bases). The CDR3 has 13 residues. Trimming took 0 bases from V and 3 from J, leaving 7 bases between them. Germline V gene sequence: CDR1 SGHRS, CDR2 YFSETQ. The CDR3 here is CASSLGGGYEQYF. The CDR3 DNA reads TGCGCCAGCAGCTTGGGAGGAGGCTACGAGCAGTACTTC.

The chain recombines TRBV2 with TRBJ2-7, with D possibly being TRBD2 (6 bases). CDR3 length equals 16 residues. Germline CDR1 and CDR2: SNHLY and FYNNEI. The V gene lost 2 bases and the J gene lost 3 bases, with 17 bases spanning the gap. The DNA for the CDR3 is TGTGCCAGCAGTGAACGGGAGTCGCCCTTGGGCTACGAGCAGTACTTC. Translating it yields CASSERESPLGYEQYF.

Note on this clone: In the same sample, other DNA sequences code for this CDR3. V and J are TRBV6-1 and TRBJ2-1, with TRBD2 identical over 10 bases. The CDR3 covers 15 residues. V lost 6 bases and J lost 2; bases outside the gene matches: 4. Germline V lookup: CDR1 MNHNS, CDR2 SASEGT. CDR3 bases: TGTGCCAGCAGGTTAGCGGGAGGAGCCTACAATGAGCAGTTCTTC. Translated, it gives CASRLAGGAYNEQFF.

A few counts support this clone. The V call is TRBV5-1, the J call TRBJ1-1; D possibly corresponds to TRBD1 (6 bases). Per germline, CDR1 SGHRS and CDR2 YFSETQ. Trimming shortened V by 3 bases and J by 1 base, and 10 bases separated the two germline ends. The CDR3 runs 14 residues. The CDR3 here is CASSSGQPNTEAFF. The DNA of the CDR3 is TGCGCCAGCAGCTCCGGACAGCCGAACACTGAAGCTTTCTTT.

V usage is TRBV4-2 and J usage is TRBJ2-3; 8 nucleotides agree with TRBD2. The length of the CDR3 is 16 residues. CDR1 and CDR2 (germline): LGHNA, YNFKEQ. The V and J ends lost 0 bases and 2 bases, in that order; junction bases with no gene match: 4. DNA for the CDR3: TGTGCCAGCAGCCAAGAGCGGGGGGTCCTCACAGATACGCAGTATTTT. This translates into CASSQERGVLTDTQYF.

This clone appeared a few times. The chain joins TRBV6-4 to TRBJ1-1, with no clear D. This CDR3 has 13 residues. Trimming took off 2 bases at V and 1 base at J, with 5 bases between the two ends. Germline V gene data show CDR1 as MRHNA and CDR2 as SNTAGT. CDR3 sequence (DNA): TGTGCCAGCAGTGACAGAGGGAACACTGAAGCTTTCTTT. It codes for CASSDRGNTEAFF.

This clone was seen a few times. This chain links TRBV2 with TRBJ1-2, with a weak D call TRBD1 (5 bases). Germline loops: CDR1 SNHLY, CDR2 FYNNEI. The CDR3 runs 12 residues. Deletions cut 7 bases from V and 4 bases from J, with 10 bases between. CDR3 DNA sequence: TGTGCCAGCACGGGACTCATCTATGGCTACACCTTC. The encoded protein is CASTGLIYGYTF.

This clone was recorded a few times. The chain joins TRBV10-1 to TRBJ2-2, with 9 bases fitting TRBD1. V shed 3 bases and J 2 bases; nucleotides not matched to a gene: 4. Germline assignment: CDR1 WNHNN and CDR2 SYGVQD (reference sequence). CDR3 length equals 16 residues. CDR3 coding DNA: TGCGCCAGCAGTGACTGGACAGGGGACAACACCGGGGAGCTGTTTTTT. Translating gives CASSDWTGDNTGELFF.

The chain joins TRBV2 to TRBJ2-5; 9 nucleotides agree with TRBD1. The closer fit of TRBJ2-7 to the DNA end suggests the J call may be wrong. Germline V gives CDR1 SNHLY, CDR2 FYNNEI. This CDR3 is 15 amino acids long. The CDR3 sequence is CASSEGTGVFYEQYF. CDR3 coding DNA: TGTGCCAGCAGTGAAGGGACAGGGGTTTTCTACGAGCAGTACTTC.

The chain carries TRBV15 and TRBJ1-1; D is unclear. This CDR3 comprises 15 residues. Germline CDR1 is LNHNV and CDR2 is YYDKDF (reference sequence). V dropped 4 bases and J dropped 8 bases, with 20 bases sitting between them. The CDR3 coding sequence is TGTGCCACCAGCAACTCGGGAACCCCGAGCGGAGAAGCTTTCTTT. As protein: CATSNSGTPSGEAFF. The full variable domain, its missing parts supplied by reference TRBV15 and TRBJ1-1, is DAMVIQNPRYQVTQFGKPVTLSCSQTLNHNVMYWYQQKSSQAPKLLFHYYDKDFNNEADTPDNFQSRRPNTSFCFLDIRSPGLGDTAMYLCATSNSGTPSGEAFFGQGTRLTVV.

This CDR3 reads CASSVVYNEQFF. CDR3 DNA: TGTGCCAGCAGCGTAGTATACAATGAGCAGTTCTTC. This chain links TRBV13 with TRBJ2-1, with D hard to call. Trimming cost V 5 bases and J 4 bases, with 6 bases left between them. The CDR3 is 12 amino acids. Germline CDR1 is PRHDT and CDR2 is FYEKMQ (reference sequence).

The chain uses TRBV28 and TRBJ2-7; 10 bases align to TRBD1. The CDR3 contains 14 residues. Germline lookup yields CDR1 MDHEN and CDR2 SYDVKM. The trim removed 2 bases at V and 2 bases at J, leaving 0 bases unmatched. The chain's CDR3 is CASSLGQGAYEQYF. The CDR3 bases are TGTGCCAGCAGTTTAGGACAGGGGGCCTACGAGCAGTACTTC.

This chain links TRBV7-3 with TRBJ2-1; 8 nucleotides match TRBD1. CDR1 is SGHTA, CDR2 FQGTGA, per germline. The V gene end was trimmed by 5 bases and the J gene end by 8 bases; junction bases not matched to a gene: 8. This CDR3 has 14 residues. In nucleotides, the CDR3 is TGTGCCAGCAGCCGGACAGGGCAAACGGATGAGCAGTTCTTC. Protein product: CASSRTGQTDEQFF.

The V gene is TRBV2, the J gene TRBJ1-2, with a weak D call TRBD1 (6 bases). Germline assignment: CDR1 SNHLY and CDR2 FYNNEI. CDR3 length: 13 residues. V was trimmed by 6 bases and J by 2 bases, leaving 10 bases between them. CDR3 amino acids: CASRRDINYGYTF. The DNA for the CDR3 is TGTGCCAGCAGGAGGGACATCAACTATGGCTACACCTTC. Full variable domain (remainder filled in from reference TRBV2 and TRBJ1-2): EPEVTQTPSHQVTQMGQEVILRCVPISNHLYFYWYRQILGQKVEFLVSFYNNEISEKSEIFDDQFSVERPDGSNFTLKIRSTKLEDSAMYFCASRRDINYGYTFGSGTRLTVV.

The CDR3 region has the DNA TGCGCCAGCAGCCCCGGACAGATCAACCAAGAGACCCAGTACTTC. Protein sequence: CASSPGQINQETQYF. V gene TRBV5-1 combines with J gene TRBJ2-5, with a tentative D call TRBD1 (6 bases). CDR1 SGHRS and CDR2 YFSETQ come from the germline V gene. V lost 4 bases and J lost 0, with 13 bases in between. CDR3 size: 15 residues.

This chain connects TRBV19 to TRBJ2-7; D possibly corresponds to TRBD1 (6 bases). Trimming removed 5 bases from V and 5 bases from J, with 13 bases in between. Germline CDR1 reads LNHDA; CDR2 reads SQIVND (reference sequence). The CDR3 loop spans 13 amino acids. In DNA form, the CDR3 reads TGTGCCAGTAGTCCCCAGACAGGACACGAGCAGTACTTC. This sequence encodes CASSPQTGHEQYF.

The chain links TRBV18 to TRBJ2-5, with TRBD1 matching over 9 bases. Germline V lookup: CDR1 KGHSH, CDR2 LQKENI. CDR3 length equals 15 residues. With 3 bases clipped from V and 5 bases from J, the junction kept 7 bases outside the gene matches. The CDR3 DNA sequence: TGTGCCAGCTCACCGAACAGGGGGCGGGAGGAGACCCAGTACTTC. It is translated as CASSPNRGREETQYF.

This chain uses TRBV6-4 with TRBJ1-2; no reliable D call. The CDR3 loop spans 14 amino acids. Germline CDR1 MRHNA, CDR2 SNTAGT. V was pared by 3 bases and J by 6 bases, with 14 bases between. The CDR3 region has the DNA TGTGCCAGCAGTGAAACCTCAAGGACTCATGGCTACACCTTC. This codes for CASSETSRTHGYTF.